This section outlines one T cell receptor beta chain sequence together with its context. As processed by the authors: Reference gene primer amplification in the assay estimated nucleated cell counts. TCRdb's table, derived via immunoSEQ multiplex PCR, lists solely in-frame clones and lacks some. That table is the source of V, J and clone size, and D and trimming were worked out from the DNA. The table lists 65,000 to 75,000 clones, about 86% of them singletons. The data belong to a study of blood T cell repertoires in COVID-19. Study background: Sources were T cells, B-cell-depleted T cells, or PBMCs; the material itself was cDNA or gDNA.

V lost 7 bases to trimming and J lost 0 bases, with 16 bases between them. CDR1 and CDR2 (germline): MGHRA, YSYEKL. The CDR3 loop spans 17 amino acids. The chain recombines TRBV4-1 with TRBJ1-6, with a weak D call TRBD1 (5 bases). What was sequenced was peripheral blood. This TCR was sampled from a man aged 50 to 59 with active COVID-19. CDR3 in DNA: TGCGCCAGCAAGACCAACAACAGGTTCTCCTATAATTCACCCCTCCACTTT. Protein sequence: CASKTNNRFSYNSPLHF.